This TCR beta chain was captured in a study of CD8 T cell repertoires and HIV-1 epitope variants. Overall study: Separate wells received one of Twenty-five Gag or Nef variant peptides. Separate from the cultures, 1M uncultured T cells served as baseline.

General study points: Roughly nine TCR beta clonotypes were antigen-specific, roughly six apparently recognizing autologous or escape variants.

Worth noting for this clone: Its antigen is undetermined.

The assay was immunoSEQ multiplex PCR, and TCRdb's table has in-frame clones only and misses some. The sample has approximately 4,600 clones, approximately 70% seen once; the top ten hold around 47%. Trimming stripped 1 base from V and 8 bases from J, with 8 bases between. The CDR3 is made up of 12 amino acids. Germline lookup yields CDR1 SEHNR and CDR2 FQNEAQ (reference sequence). This sequence joins TRBV7-9 and TRBJ1-1, with D possibly matching TRBD1 (6 bases). The specimen was cultured CD8+ T cells derived from PBMCs. The sequence came from a male donor with HIV. DNA for the CDR3: TGTGCCAGCAGCTTAGAAGGGGGAGAAGCTTTCTTT. Translation gives CASSLEGGEAFF.